The 13 T cell receptor beta chains in this list originate from one sample, sequenced in a study of shared clonotypes between healthy human individuals. Profiling relied on immunoSEQ multiplex PCR, and the TCRdb table lists in-frame clones only, not all of them. The data show approximately 250,000 clones, approximately 65% seen once. Specimen: memory CD4+ T cells sorted from blood. Stated subset: CD45RA-negative fraction. The receptor set was obtained from a man younger than 45 in good health.

This clone has just a few counts. The CDR3 DNA reads TGTGCCAGCTCACCACCATTCGGGCTCCAACAGCTGCCCGGCTACACCTTC. Its translation: CASSPPFGLQQLPGYTF. The chain employs TRBV18 and TRBJ1-2; D is undetermined. CDR3 length equals 17 residues. The V end was cut by 0 bases, the J end by 8 bases, with 22 bases between. Germline V gene lookup returns CDR1 KGHSH and CDR2 LQKENI.

The chain links TRBV7-6 to TRBJ2-3; no clear D gene. The germline V gene encodes CDR1 SGHVS and CDR2 FNYEAQ. The length of the CDR3 is 16 residues. V was pared by 0 bases and J by 0 bases, with 10 bases between. In DNA, the CDR3 is TGTGCCAGCAGCTTAGCACGGGCATCTAGCACAGATACGCAGTATTTT. Translated, it gives CASSLARASSTDTQYF.

This chain links TRBV5-8 with TRBJ2-5, with D perhaps TRBD1 (6 bases). The CDR3 extends over 15 amino acids. Trimming stripped 0 bases from V and 3 bases from J, with 12 bases between. CDR1 and CDR2 from the germline V gene are SGHTS and YDEGEE. CDR3: CASSLGVSGEETQYF. CDR3 sequence (DNA): TGTGCCAGCAGCTTGGGAGTGTCAGGGGAAGAGACCCAGTACTTC.

V usage is TRBV10-3 and J usage is TRBJ2-2; perhaps TRBD1 as D (5 bases). The CDR3 is made up of 15 amino acids. Germline CDR1 and CDR2: ENHRY and SYGVKD. V was clipped by 3 bases and J by 4 bases, with 12 bases between them. The CDR3 DNA sequence: TGTGCCATCAGTGAAGGGCAGGGATTCACCGGGGAGCTGTTTTTT. Residues: CAISEGQGFTGELFF.

The CDR3 loop is CASSLVIASGELFF. CDR3 nucleotide sequence: TGTGCCAGCAGCTTAGTGATAGCGTCGGGGGAGCTGTTTTTT. The chain is built from TRBV7-9 and TRBJ2-2; D perhaps matches TRBD2 (5 bases). The CDR3 consists of 14 residues. Germline assignment: CDR1 SEHNR and CDR2 FQNEAQ (reference sequence). Trimming cost V 1 base and J 8 bases, with 11 bases left between them.

V usage is TRBV27 and J usage is TRBJ2-7; 9 bases align to TRBD1. Per the germline V gene, CDR1 is MNHEY and CDR2 is SMNVEV (reference sequence). The V gene end was trimmed by 5 bases and the J gene end by 4 bases; junction bases not matched to a gene: 12. CDR3 length: 16 residues. The CDR3 coding sequence is TGTGCCAGCAGTGCCGTACAGGGGGCCGTCATATACGAGCAGTACTTC. It is translated as CASSAVQGAVIYEQYF.

This clone was detected a few times. V is TRBV19 and J is TRBJ1-2; tentative D call: TRBD1 (6 bases). This CDR3 contains 13 residues. V gave up 9 bases and J gave up 0 bases, with 11 bases separating them. CDR1 and CDR2 from the germline V gene are LNHDA and SQIVND (reference sequence). The DNA of the CDR3 is TGTGCCAGCGCCCGGGACACTAACTATGGCTACACCTTC. Translated, it gives CASARDTNYGYTF.

The chain joins TRBV5-6 to TRBJ2-5; perhaps TRBD2 as D (5 bases). V lost 6 bases, J lost 3 bases, and 15 bases lay in between. The CDR3 is 14 amino acids. Germline CDR1 and CDR2: SGHDT and YYEEEE. The CDR3 region has the DNA TGTGCCAGCACCAACCCCGGGGTCGAAGAGACCCAGTACTTC. Protein: CASTNPGVEETQYF.

This clone was found once. This chain connects TRBV10-1 to TRBJ2-5; D is possibly TRBD1 (6 bases). Per the germline V gene, CDR1 is WNHNN and CDR2 is SYGVQD (reference sequence). V lost 8 bases and J lost 2, with 18 bases in between. This CDR3 spans 15 amino acids. CDR3: CASSQGRLGQETQYF. The DNA for the CDR3 is TGCGCCAGCTCTCAGGGGAGACTCGGGCAAGAGACCCAGTACTTC.

This clone was detected a few times. J is TRBJ2-2 and V is TRBV6-1; no clear D gene. The CDR3 consists of 15 residues. V shed 5 bases and J shed 1 base, with 11 bases lying between them. CDR1 is MNHNS and CDR2 is SASEGT in the germline V gene. The CDR3 here is CASSRGRLNTGELFF. The CDR3 bases are TGTGCCAGCAGTAGAGGACGGCTGAACACCGGGGAGCTGTTTTTT.

The chain employs TRBV28 and TRBJ1-2; the D is unclear. This CDR3 region has 15 residues. Trimming took off 2 bases at V and 4 bases at J, with 14 bases between the two ends. Looked up from germline, CDR1 is MDHEN and CDR2 is SYDVKM. The CDR3 DNA reads TGTGCCAGCAGTTTAAGTGACCCAGCCACCTATGGCTACACCTTC. It is translated as CASSLSDPATYGYTF.

This chain connects TRBV11-2 to TRBJ2-1; the match to TRBD2 covers 9 bases. The CDR3 is 13 amino acids. Per germline, CDR1 SGHAT and CDR2 FQNNGV. Trimming removed 5 bases from V and 10 bases from J; junction bases left unmatched: 6. CDR3 region: CASSRTSAGEQFF. The CDR3, as DNA: TGTGCCAGCAGCCGGACTAGCGCGGGGGAGCAGTTCTTC.

Note on this clone: Just one base apart from a much larger clone, this may be a read error. Other DNA sequences from this sample encode an identical CDR3 as well. The chain couples TRBV11-2 to TRBJ2-1; D is unclear. CDR3 length: 13 residues. Germline loops: CDR1 SGHAT, CDR2 FQNNGV. Trimming pared 1 base from V and 6 bases from J, leaving 7 bases between. The CDR3 nucleotides are TGTGCCAGCAGCTTAGCACGGCTCAATGAGCAGTTCTTC. This codes for CASSLARLNEQFF.